These 22 T cell receptor beta chains were sequenced from one sample in a study of T cell responses to AZD1222 COVID-19 vaccine. Method: immunoSEQ multiplex PCR; TCRdb's copy keeps in-frame clones and lacks some. There are about 180,000 clones in the sample; about 90% occur only once, and over 6% lies in the top ten. Sequences were derived from peripheral blood, sampled on day 0 of AZD1222 vaccination. All receptors come from an adult in good health.

The rearrangement links TRBV7-2 to TRBJ2-7; D call uncertain. Germline V lookup: CDR1 SGHTA, CDR2 FQGNSA. V was pared by 5 bases and J by 0 bases, with 5 bases between. The CDR3 covers 12 residues. CDR3 bases: TGTGCCAGCAGCAAAAGCTCCTACGAGCAGTACTTC. This codes for CASSKSSYEQYF.

J is TRBJ2-7 and V is TRBV14; a weak D match, TRBD2 (5 bases). V was trimmed by 0 bases and J by 6 bases, leaving 15 bases between them. This CDR3 comprises 15 residues. Germline V gene lookup returns CDR1 SGHDN and CDR2 FVKESK. Here the CDR3 DNA reads TGTGCCAGCAGCCAAGACGGCTGGGGAGAGTTCGAGCAGTACTTC. Its protein product is CASSQDGWGEFEQYF.

The genes are TRBV6-5 and TRBJ2-7; D perhaps matches TRBD2 (5 bases). V lost 6 bases, J lost 0 bases, and 15 bases lay in between. The germline V gene has CDR1 MNHEY and CDR2 SVGAGI. The length of the CDR3 is 15 residues. The chain's CDR3 is CASRRVGSSSYEQYF. The CDR3 nucleotides are TGTGCCAGCAGGAGGGTAGGCTCAAGCTCCTACGAGCAGTACTTC.

The gene calls are TRBV19 and TRBJ1-2; possible D gene TRBD1, 5 bases. The CDR3 sequence is 15 residues long. Trimming pared 8 bases from V and 3 bases from J, leaving 19 bases between. Per germline, CDR1 LNHDA and CDR2 SQIVND (reference sequence). CDR3 in amino acids: CASPPAQVLHYGYTF. The CDR3 region has the DNA TGTGCCAGTCCCCCGGCACAGGTATTACACTATGGCTACACCTTC.

This CDR3 is CSVEDVSGGHSYEQYF. In nucleotides, the CDR3 is TGCAGCGTTGAAGACGTGTCGGGGGGTCACTCCTACGAGCAGTACTTC. The chain employs TRBV29-1 and TRBJ2-7; TRBD2 matches 7 bases. V shed 0 bases and J 0 bases; nucleotides not matched to a gene: 8. This CDR3 has 16 amino acids. Germline values: CDR1 SQVTM, CDR2 ANQGSEA.

V and J are TRBV20-1 and TRBJ2-7; 7 bases match TRBD2. J lost 2 bases, V lost 3 bases, and 7 bases had no gene match. The germline CDR1 and CDR2 sequences are DFQATT and SNEGSKA (reference sequence). CDR3 length: 14 residues. The CDR3: CSASGRGMTYEQYF. DNA of the CDR3: TGCAGTGCTAGTGGGAGGGGTATGACCTACGAGCAGTACTTC.

The chain combines TRBV7-9 with TRBJ2-7, with D uncertain. CDR1 is SEHNR and CDR2 is FQNEAQ in the germline V gene (reference sequence). V dropped 4 bases and J dropped 1 base, with 8 bases sitting between them. The CDR3 runs 13 residues. The DNA for the CDR3 is TGTGCCAGCAGCTCCGCTGATTCCTACGAGCAGTACTTC. This translates into CASSSADSYEQYF.

This chain links TRBV5-5 with TRBJ2-5, with D maybe TRBD1 (6 bases). Trimming left V 5 bases short and J 2 bases short, with 19 bases between. The CDR3 runs 16 residues. The germline CDR1 and CDR2 sequences are SGHKS and YYEKEE (reference sequence). This CDR3 is CASSSQGWGSQETQYF. CDR3 bases: TGTGCCAGCAGTTCCCAGGGGTGGGGGAGTCAAGAGACCCAGTACTTC.

Here the CDR3 reads CASHRAGYGYTF. The CDR3 DNA reads TGTGCCAGTCACAGGGCTGGCTATGGCTACACCTTC. V usage is TRBV6-5 and J usage is TRBJ1-2; TRBD1 is a possible D gene (6 bases). Germline CDR1 is MNHEY and CDR2 is SVGAGI. CDR3 size: 12 residues. Trimming cost V 9 bases and J 4 bases, with 12 bases left between them.

V gene TRBV25-1 combines with J gene TRBJ1-5, with D unclear. V was clipped by 4 bases and J by 0 bases, with 7 bases between them. Germline-derived CDR1 and CDR2 are MGHDK and SYGVNS. The CDR3 totals 14 residues. DNA of the CDR3: TGTGCCAGCAGTGTCGAATATAGCAATCAGCCCCAGCATTTT. Residues: CASSVEYSNQPQHF.

In its sample, this clone was seen a few times. The chain recombines TRBV30 with TRBJ1-5; D unresolved. Deletions cut 3 bases from V and 6 bases from J, with 15 bases between. CDR1 and CDR2 (germline): GTSNPN, SVGIG (reference sequence). There are 14 residues in the CDR3. The CDR3 sequence is CAWRDNLGVQPQHF. CDR3 DNA: TGTGCCTGGAGAGACAACTTAGGCGTTCAGCCCCAGCATTTT.

The genes are TRBV2 and TRBJ1-6, with D unclear. This CDR3 region has 16 residues. V was clipped by 6 bases and J by 0 bases, with 12 bases between them. Germline V lookup: CDR1 SNHLY, CDR2 FYNNEI. CDR3: CASSVQVPSYNSPLHF. The CDR3 region has the DNA TGTGCCAGCAGCGTCCAGGTCCCCTCCTATAATTCACCCCTCCACTTT.

The chain employs TRBV15 and TRBJ2-2; 11 bases agree with TRBD2. The CDR3 sequence is 16 residues long. V was clipped by 0 bases and J by 5 bases; unmatched bases: 2. CDR1 is LNHNV, CDR2 YYDKDF, per germline (reference sequence). The CDR3 DNA follows: TGTGCCACCAGCAGAGATCGACTAGCGGGGACCGGGGAGCTGTTTTTT. Translation gives CATSRDRLAGTGELFF.

The rearrangement links TRBV7-2 to TRBJ2-3; 7 bases align to TRBD2. With 5 bases clipped from V and 6 bases from J, the junction kept 2 bases outside the gene matches. Germline CDR1 SGHTA, CDR2 FQGNSA. The CDR3 runs 12 residues. As DNA, the CDR3 is TGTGCCAGCAGCGGGCGGGGGGATACGCAGTATTTT. Its translation: CASSGRGDTQYF.

The chain employs TRBV3-1 (or the pseudogene TRBV3-2) and TRBJ1-6, with D hard to call. The CDR3 runs 13 residues. V dropped 4 bases and J dropped 5 bases, with 6 bases sitting between them. The germline CDR1 and CDR2 sequences are LGHDT and YNNKEL (reference sequence). The CDR3 sequence is CASSRRNNSPLHF. The CDR3 DNA follows: TGTGCCAGCAGCCGACGGAATAATTCACCCCTCCACTTT.

J is TRBJ1-5 and V is TRBV6-5, with D hard to call. The CDR3 spans 13 residues. CDR1 is MNHEY, CDR2 SVGAGI, per germline. V gave up 6 bases and J gave up 3 bases, with 9 bases separating them. CDR3 nucleotides: TGTGCCAGCAGACGGGCCGTCAATCAGCCCCAGCATTTT. Translated: CASRRAVNQPQHF.

The chain links TRBV9 to TRBJ2-1, with 12 bases that match TRBD2. The germline V gene has CDR1 SGDLS and CDR2 YYNGEE. This CDR3 spans 17 amino acids. Trimming took 3 bases from V and 5 from J; bases not matched to a gene: 9. Here the CDR3 reads CASSALAGGPFDNEQFF. The CDR3 bases are TGTGCCAGCAGCGCCCTAGCGGGGGGGCCTTTTGACAATGAGCAGTTCTTC.

The rearrangement joins TRBV7-2 to TRBJ1-1, with 9 bases that match TRBD1. This CDR3 is 14 amino acids long. V was clipped by 2 bases and J by 4 bases; unmatched bases: 2. Germline V lookup: CDR1 SGHTA, CDR2 FQGNSA. The CDR3 nucleotides read TGTGCCAGCAGCTTATGGACAGGGGTCACTGAAGCTTTCTTT. Amino acids: CASSLWTGVTEAFF.

The chain recombines TRBV7-9 with TRBJ1-6; a possible D gene is TRBD1 (5 bases). V was cut by 8 bases and J by 4 bases, with 18 bases left in between. The CDR3 is 16 amino acids. CDR1 is SEHNR and CDR2 is FQNEAQ in the germline V gene (reference sequence). CDR3 region: CASLLSSGGYNSPLHF. CDR3 nucleotide sequence: TGTGCCAGCCTCCTATCTTCGGGGGGTTATAATTCACCCCTCCACTTT.

The rearrangement uses TRBV1 and TRBJ2-1. TRBV1 is given as a pseudogene. The CDR3 covers 16 residues. The CDR3 region is CTSSPALGRMYNEQFF. In DNA, the CDR3 is TGCACCAGCAGCCCAGCACTGGGACGGATGTACAATGAGCAGTTCTTC.

V is TRBV10-2 and J is TRBJ1-5; TRBD1 is a possible D gene (5 bases). This CDR3 contains 17 residues. With 5 bases removed from V and 3 bases from J, the gap between germline ends came to 20 bases. Germline CDR1 and CDR2: WSHSY and SAAADI. CDR3 sequence reads: CASSPHSGRGVNQPQHF. The DNA of the CDR3 is TGCGCCAGCAGTCCCCATTCGGGTAGGGGTGTCAATCAGCCCCAGCATTTT.

The genes are TRBV5-6 and TRBJ2-1; 9 bases are a match to TRBD1. The CDR3 is 14 amino acids. The trim removed 3 bases at V and 7 bases at J, leaving 5 bases unmatched. Per the germline V gene, CDR1 is SGHDT and CDR2 is YYEEEE. CDR3 protein: CASSSTGGWNEQFF. The CDR3 bases are TGTGCCAGCAGCTCCACAGGGGGCTGGAATGAGCAGTTCTTC.